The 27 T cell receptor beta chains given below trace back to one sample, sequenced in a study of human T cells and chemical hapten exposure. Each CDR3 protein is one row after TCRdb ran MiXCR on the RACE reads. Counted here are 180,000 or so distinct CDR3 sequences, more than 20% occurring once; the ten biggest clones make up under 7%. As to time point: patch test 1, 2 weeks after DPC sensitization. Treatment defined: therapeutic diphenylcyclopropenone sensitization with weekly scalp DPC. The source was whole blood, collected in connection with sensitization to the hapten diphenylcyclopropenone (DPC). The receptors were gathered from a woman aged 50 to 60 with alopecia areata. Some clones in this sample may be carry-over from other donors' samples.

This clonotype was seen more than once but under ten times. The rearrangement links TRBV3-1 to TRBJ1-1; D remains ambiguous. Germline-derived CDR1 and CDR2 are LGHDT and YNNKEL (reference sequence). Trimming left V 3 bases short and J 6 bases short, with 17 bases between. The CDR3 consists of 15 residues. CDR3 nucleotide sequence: TGTGCCAGCAGCCATCATGGACTGCCGTGGGCTGAAGCTTTCTTT. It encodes CASSHHGLPWAEAFF.

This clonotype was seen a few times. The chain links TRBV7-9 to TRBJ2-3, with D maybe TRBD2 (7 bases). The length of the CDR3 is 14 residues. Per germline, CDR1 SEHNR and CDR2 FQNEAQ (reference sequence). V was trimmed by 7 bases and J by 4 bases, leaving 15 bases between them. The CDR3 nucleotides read TGTGCCAGCATCCCGCGCGGGGGCGCAGATACGCAGTATTTT. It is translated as CASIPRGGADTQYF.

The CDR3: CASSDPHGTGKPYEQYF. The DNA for the CDR3 is TGTGCCAGCAGTGACCCCCACGGGACAGGTAAACCCTACGAGCAGTACTTC. The V and J genes are TRBV6-2 or TRBV6-3 and TRBJ2-7, with TRBD1 matching over 8 bases. Germline V gene data show CDR1 as MNHEY and CDR2 as SVGEGT. With V trimmed by 5 bases and J by 2 bases, 14 bases remained unmatched. CDR3 size: 17 residues.

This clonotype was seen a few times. The CDR3 reads CASRITGLNTEAFF. CDR3 DNA sequence: TGTGCCAGCAGAATAACAGGGCTGAACACTGAAGCTTTCTTT. V and J are TRBV6-5 and TRBJ1-1, with TRBD1 as a possible D gene (6 bases). The CDR3 is 14 amino acids. The germline V gene encodes CDR1 MNHEY and CDR2 SVGAGI. The V gene lost 6 bases and the J gene lost 0 bases, with 11 bases spanning the gap.

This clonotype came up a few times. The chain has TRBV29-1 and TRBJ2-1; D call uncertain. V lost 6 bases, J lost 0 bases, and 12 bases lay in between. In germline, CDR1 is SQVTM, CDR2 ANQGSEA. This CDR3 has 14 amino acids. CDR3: CSVGRRTSYNEQFF. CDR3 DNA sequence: TGCAGCGTGGGAAGACGAACCTCCTACAATGAGCAGTTCTTC.

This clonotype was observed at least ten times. The CDR3 DNA reads TGTGCCAGCAGCCTTGGTTTGACAGGCCCTAACAATGAGCAGTTCTTC. Its protein is CASSLGLTGPNNEQFF. The genes are TRBV14 and TRBJ2-1; maybe TRBD1 (6 bases). Germline-derived CDR1 and CDR2 are SGHDN and FVKESK. CDR3 size: 16 residues. The germline V and J ends were trimmed by 4 bases and 5 bases, with 18 bases remaining between them.

CDR3 in amino acids: CSARERYGWSNEQFF. The CDR3, as DNA: TGCAGTGCTAGAGAGAGGTACGGTTGGAGCAATGAGCAGTTCTTC. V is TRBV20-1 and J is TRBJ2-1; D gene ambiguous. Per germline, CDR1 DFQATT and CDR2 SNEGSKA (reference sequence). This CDR3 has 15 amino acids. V was shortened by 0 bases and J by 6 bases, with 15 bases between the two germline ends.

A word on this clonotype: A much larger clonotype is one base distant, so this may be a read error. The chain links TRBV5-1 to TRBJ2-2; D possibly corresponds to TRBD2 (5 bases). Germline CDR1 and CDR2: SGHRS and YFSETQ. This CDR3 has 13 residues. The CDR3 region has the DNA TGCGCCAGCAGCCCGTCGAACACCGGGGAGCTGATTTTT. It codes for CASSPSNTGELIF.

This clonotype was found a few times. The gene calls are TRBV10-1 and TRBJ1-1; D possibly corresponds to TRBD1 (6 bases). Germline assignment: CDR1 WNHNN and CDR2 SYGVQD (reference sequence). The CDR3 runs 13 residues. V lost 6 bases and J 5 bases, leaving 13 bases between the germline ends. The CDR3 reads CASSSGVYTEAFF. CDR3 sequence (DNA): TGCGCCAGCAGCTCAGGGGTGTATACTGAAGCTTTCTTT.

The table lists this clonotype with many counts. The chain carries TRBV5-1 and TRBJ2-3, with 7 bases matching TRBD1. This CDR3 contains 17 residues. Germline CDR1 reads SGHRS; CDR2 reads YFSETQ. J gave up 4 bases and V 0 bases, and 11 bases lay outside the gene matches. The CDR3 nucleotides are TGCGCCAGCAGCTTGGCCCGACAGGGTGGTCCATCAGATACGCAGTATTTT. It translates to CASSLARQGGPSDTQYF.

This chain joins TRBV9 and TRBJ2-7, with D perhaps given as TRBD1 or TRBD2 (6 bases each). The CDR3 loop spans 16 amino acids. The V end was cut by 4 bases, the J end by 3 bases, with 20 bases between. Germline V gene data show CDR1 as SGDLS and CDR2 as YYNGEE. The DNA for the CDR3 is TGTGCCAGCAGCCCTCATTCCGGGGGCGAGGACTACGAGCAGTACTTC. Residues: CASSPHSGGEDYEQYF.

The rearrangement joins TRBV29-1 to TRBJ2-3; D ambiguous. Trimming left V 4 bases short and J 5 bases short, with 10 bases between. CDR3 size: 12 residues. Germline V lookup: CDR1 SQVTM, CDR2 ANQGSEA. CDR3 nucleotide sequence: TGCAGCGTTGGGGAAGGAGAAGATACGCAGTATTTT. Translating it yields CSVGEGEDTQYF.

CDR3 sequence (DNA): TGTGCCAGCAGCTTAAGGGACTCTAAAGCAGATACGCAGTATTTT. As protein: CASSLRDSKADTQYF. V gene TRBV7-2 combines with J gene TRBJ2-3; weak D call: TRBD2 (6 bases). Germline lookup yields CDR1 SGHTA and CDR2 FQGNSA. This CDR3 is built from 15 residues. With 2 bases removed from V and 4 bases from J, the gap between germline ends came to 13 bases.

The CDR3 DNA is TGTGCCAGCAGCACCGGGACAGCCTACACCGGGGAGCTGTTTTTT. This encodes CASSTGTAYTGELFF. The V and J genes are TRBV5-5 and TRBJ2-2, with 7 positions matching TRBD1. V shed 4 bases, J shed 3 bases, and the junction held 6 bases outside the gene matches. CDR3 length equals 15 residues. CDR1 and CDR2 from the germline V gene are SGHKS and YYEKEE (reference sequence).

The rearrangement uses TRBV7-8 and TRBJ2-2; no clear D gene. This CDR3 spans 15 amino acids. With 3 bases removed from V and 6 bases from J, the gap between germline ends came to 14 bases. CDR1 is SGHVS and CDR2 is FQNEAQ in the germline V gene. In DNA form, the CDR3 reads TGTGCCAGCAGCTTGGGGTCGAGCCTACCCGGGGAGCTGTTTTTT. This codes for CASSLGSSLPGELFF.

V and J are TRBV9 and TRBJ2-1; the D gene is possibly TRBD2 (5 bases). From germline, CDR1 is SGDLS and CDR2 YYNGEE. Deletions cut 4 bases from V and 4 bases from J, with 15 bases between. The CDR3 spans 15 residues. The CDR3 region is CASSKGSSGYNEQFF. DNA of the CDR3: TGTGCCAGCAGCAAAGGGAGTTCGGGGTACAATGAGCAGTTCTTC. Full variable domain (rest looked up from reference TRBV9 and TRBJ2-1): DSGVTQTPKHLITATGQRVTLRCSPRSGDLSVYWYQQSLDQGLQFLIQYYNGEERAKGNILERFSAQQFPDLHSELNLSSLELGDSALYFCASSKGSSGYNEQFFGPGTRLTVL.

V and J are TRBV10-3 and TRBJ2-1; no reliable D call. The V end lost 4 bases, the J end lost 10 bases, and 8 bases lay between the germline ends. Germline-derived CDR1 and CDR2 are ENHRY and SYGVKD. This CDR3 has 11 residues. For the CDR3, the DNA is TGTGCCATCAGTGCTTTAGAGGAGCAGTTCTTC. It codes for CAISALEEQFF.

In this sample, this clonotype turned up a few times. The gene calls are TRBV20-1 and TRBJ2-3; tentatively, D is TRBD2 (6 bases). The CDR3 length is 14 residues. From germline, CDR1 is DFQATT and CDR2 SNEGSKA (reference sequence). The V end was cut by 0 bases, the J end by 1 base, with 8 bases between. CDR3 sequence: CSARDGSGTDTQYF. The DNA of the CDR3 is TGCAGTGCTAGAGACGGGAGTGGCACAGATACGCAGTATTTT.

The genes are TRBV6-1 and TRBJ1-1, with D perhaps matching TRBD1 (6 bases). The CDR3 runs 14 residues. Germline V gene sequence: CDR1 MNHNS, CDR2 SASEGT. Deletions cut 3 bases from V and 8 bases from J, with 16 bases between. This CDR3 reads CASSDQGRTEEAFF. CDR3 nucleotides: TGTGCCAGCAGTGACCAAGGCCGGACAGAAGAAGCTTTCTTT.

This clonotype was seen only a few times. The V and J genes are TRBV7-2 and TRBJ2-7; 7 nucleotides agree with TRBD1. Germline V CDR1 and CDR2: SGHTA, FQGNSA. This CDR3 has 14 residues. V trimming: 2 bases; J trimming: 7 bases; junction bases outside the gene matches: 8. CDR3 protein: CASSLSGQVWEQYF. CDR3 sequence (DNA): TGTGCCAGCAGCTTATCCGGACAGGTCTGGGAGCAGTACTTC. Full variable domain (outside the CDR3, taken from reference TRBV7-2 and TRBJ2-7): GAGVSQSPSNKVTEKGKDVELRCDPISGHTALYWYRQSLGQGLEFLIYFQGNSAPDKSGLPSDRFSAERTGGSVSTLTIQRTQQEDSAVYLCASSLSGQVWEQYFGPGTRLTVT.

The CDR3 sequence is CASSGGTGLDSYEQYF. The CDR3, as DNA: TGTGCCAGCAGTGGGGGCACCGGACTAGACTCCTACGAGCAGTACTTC. V usage is TRBV2 and J usage is TRBJ2-7; 7 bases are shared with TRBD2. CDR1 is SNHLY, CDR2 FYNNEI, per germline. This CDR3 region has 16 residues. Trimming cost V 4 bases and J 0 bases; bases outside gene matches: 9.

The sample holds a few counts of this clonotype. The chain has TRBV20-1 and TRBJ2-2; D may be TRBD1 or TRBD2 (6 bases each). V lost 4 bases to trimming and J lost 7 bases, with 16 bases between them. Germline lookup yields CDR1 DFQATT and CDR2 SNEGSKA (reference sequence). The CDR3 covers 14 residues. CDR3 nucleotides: TGCAGTGCTATATCCGGGGGCGCCGTCGGGGAGCTGTTTTTT. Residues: CSAISGGAVGELFF.

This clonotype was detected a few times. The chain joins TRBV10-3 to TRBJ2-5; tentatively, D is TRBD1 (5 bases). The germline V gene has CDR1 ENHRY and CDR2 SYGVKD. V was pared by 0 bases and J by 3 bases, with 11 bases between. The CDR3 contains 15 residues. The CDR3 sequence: CAISESVVREETQYF. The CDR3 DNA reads TGTGCCATCAGTGAGTCGGTGGTCAGGGAAGAGACCCAGTACTTC.

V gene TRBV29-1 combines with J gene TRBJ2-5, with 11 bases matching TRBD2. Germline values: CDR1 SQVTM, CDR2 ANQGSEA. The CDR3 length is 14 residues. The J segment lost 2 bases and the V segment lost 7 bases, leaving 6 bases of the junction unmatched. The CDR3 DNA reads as TGCAGCGCATCGACTAGCGGGGCACAAGAGACCCAGTACTTC. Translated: CSASTSGAQETQYF.

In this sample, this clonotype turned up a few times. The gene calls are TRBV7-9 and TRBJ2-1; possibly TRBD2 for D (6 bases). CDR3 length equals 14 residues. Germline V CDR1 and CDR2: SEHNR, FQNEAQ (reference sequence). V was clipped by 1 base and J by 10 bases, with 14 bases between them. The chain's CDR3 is CASSLGDWSEEQFF. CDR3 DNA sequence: TGTGCCAGCAGCTTAGGGGACTGGTCGGAGGAGCAGTTCTTC.

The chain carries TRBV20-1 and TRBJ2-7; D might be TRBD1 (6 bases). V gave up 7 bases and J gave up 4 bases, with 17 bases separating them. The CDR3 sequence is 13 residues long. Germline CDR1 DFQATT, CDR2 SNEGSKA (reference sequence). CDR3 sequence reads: CSGTEAGVYEQYF. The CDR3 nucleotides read TGCAGTGGGACGGAGGCAGGGGTTTACGAGCAGTACTTC.

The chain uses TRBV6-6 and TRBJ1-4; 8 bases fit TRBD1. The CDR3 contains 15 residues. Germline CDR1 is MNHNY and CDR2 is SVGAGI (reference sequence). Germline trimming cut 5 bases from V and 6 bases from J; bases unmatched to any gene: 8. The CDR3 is CASSPDRGGDEKLFF. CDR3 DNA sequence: TGTGCCAGCAGTCCCGACAGGGGAGGCGATGAAAAACTGTTTTTT.